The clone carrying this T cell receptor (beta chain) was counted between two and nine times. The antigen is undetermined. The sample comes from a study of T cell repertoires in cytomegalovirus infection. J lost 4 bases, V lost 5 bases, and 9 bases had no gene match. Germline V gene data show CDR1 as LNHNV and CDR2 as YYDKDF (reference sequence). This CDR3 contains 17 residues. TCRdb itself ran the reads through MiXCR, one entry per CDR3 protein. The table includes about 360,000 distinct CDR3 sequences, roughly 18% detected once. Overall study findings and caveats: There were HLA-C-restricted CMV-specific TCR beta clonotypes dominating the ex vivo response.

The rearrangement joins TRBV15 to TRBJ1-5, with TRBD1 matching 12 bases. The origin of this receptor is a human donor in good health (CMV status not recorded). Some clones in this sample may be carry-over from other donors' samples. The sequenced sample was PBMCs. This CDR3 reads CATSGAGTGGWNQPQHF. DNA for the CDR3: TGTGCCACCAGCGGGGCCGGGACAGGGGGCTGGAATCAGCCCCAGCATTTT.